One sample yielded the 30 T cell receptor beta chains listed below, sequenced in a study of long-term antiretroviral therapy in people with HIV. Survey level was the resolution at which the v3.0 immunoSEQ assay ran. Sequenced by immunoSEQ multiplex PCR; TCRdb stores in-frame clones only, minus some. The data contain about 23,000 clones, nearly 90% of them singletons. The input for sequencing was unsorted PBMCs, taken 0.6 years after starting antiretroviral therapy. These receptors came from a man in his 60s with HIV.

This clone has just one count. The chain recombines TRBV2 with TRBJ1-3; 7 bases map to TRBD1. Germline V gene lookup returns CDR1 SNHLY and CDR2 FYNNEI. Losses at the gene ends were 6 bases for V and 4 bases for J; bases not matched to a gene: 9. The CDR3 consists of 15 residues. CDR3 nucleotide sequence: TGTGCCAGCAGGGGGACAGAAATCCTAGGAAACACCATATATTTT. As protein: CASRGTEILGNTIYF.

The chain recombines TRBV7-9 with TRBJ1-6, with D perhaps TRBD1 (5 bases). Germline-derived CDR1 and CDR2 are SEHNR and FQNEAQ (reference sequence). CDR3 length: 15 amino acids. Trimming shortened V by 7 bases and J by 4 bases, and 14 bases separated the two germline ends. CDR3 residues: CASTAGTGYNSPLHF. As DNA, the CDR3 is TGTGCCAGCACAGCCGGGACTGGTTATAATTCACCCCTCCACTTT.

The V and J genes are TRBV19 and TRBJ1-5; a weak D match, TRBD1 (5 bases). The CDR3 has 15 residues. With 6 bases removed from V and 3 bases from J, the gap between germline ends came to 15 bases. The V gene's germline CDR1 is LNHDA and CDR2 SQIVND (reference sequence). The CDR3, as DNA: TGTGCCAGTAGATTGGGACCCGCCATCAATCAGCCCCAGCATTTT. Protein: CASRLGPAINQPQHF.

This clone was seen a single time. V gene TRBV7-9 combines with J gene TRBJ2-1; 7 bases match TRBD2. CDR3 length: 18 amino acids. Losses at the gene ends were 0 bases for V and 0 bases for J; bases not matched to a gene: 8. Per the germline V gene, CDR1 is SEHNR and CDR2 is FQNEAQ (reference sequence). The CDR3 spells CASSLAVASGYSYNEQFF. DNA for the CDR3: TGTGCCAGCAGCTTAGCGGTGGCTAGCGGCTACTCCTACAATGAGCAGTTCTTC.

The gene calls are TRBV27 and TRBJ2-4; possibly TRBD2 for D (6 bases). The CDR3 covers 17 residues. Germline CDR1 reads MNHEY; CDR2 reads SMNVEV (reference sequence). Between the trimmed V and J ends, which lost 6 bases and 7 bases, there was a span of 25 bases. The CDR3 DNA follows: TGTGCCAGCAGCACCCAGACTAGTTTAAGATCGGGGAACATTCAGTACTTC. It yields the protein CASSTQTSLRSGNIQYF.

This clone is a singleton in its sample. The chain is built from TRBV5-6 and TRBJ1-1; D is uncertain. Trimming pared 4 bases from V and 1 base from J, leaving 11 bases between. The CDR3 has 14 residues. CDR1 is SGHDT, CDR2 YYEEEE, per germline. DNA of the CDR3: TGTGCCAGCAGCCGCCCGCGGCCGAACACTGAAGCTTTCTTT. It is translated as CASSRPRPNTEAFF.

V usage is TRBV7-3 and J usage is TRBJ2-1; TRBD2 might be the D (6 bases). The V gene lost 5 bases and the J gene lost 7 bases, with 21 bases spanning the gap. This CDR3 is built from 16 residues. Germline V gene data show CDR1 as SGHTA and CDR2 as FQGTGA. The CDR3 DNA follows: TGTGCCAGCAGCCCCCCCCCGGGACTCCCCGGGAATGAGCAGTTCTTC. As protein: CASSPPPGLPGNEQFF. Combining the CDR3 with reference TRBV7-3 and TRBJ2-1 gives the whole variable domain GAGVSQTPSNKVTEKGKYVELRCDPISGHTALYWYRQSLGQGPEFLIYFQGTGAADDSGLPNDRFFAVRPEGSVSTLKIQRTERGDSAVYLCASSPPPGLPGNEQFFGPGTRLTVL.

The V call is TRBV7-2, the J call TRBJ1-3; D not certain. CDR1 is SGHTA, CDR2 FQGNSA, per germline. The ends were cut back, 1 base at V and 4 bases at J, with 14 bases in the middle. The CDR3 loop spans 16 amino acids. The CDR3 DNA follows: TGTGCCAGCAGCTTAGGGCCGGGGAATAGCGGAAACACCATATATTTT. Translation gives CASSLGPGNSGNTIYF.

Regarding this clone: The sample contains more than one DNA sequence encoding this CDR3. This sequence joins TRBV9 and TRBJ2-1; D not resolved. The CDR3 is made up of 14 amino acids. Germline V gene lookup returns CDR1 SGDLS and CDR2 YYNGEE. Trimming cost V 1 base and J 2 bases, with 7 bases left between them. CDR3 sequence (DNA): TGTGCCAGCAGCGTATCCGGTCCCTACAATGAGCAGTTCTTC. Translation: CASSVSGPYNEQFF.

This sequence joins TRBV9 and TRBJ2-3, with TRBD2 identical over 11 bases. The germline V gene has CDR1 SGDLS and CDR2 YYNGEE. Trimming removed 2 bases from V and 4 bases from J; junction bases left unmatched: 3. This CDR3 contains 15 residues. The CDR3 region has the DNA TGTGCCAGCAGCGTTATAGCGGGGGGGGCAGATACGCAGTATTTT. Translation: CASSVIAGGADTQYF.

CDR3 sequence (DNA): TGCGCCAGTCGACAGGGAGGGTCGCAAGAGACCCAGTACTTC. Its protein is CASRQGGSQETQYF. This rearrangement joins TRBV5-1 to TRBJ2-5; tentatively, D is TRBD1 or TRBD2 (7 bases each). Trimming removed 8 bases from V and 2 bases from J, with 16 bases in between. Germline V gives CDR1 SGHRS, CDR2 YFSETQ. This CDR3 comprises 14 residues.

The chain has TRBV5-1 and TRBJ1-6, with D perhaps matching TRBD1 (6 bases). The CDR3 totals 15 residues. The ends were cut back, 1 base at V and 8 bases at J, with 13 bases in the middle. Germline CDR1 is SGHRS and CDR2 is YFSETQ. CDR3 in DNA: TGCGCCAGCAGCTTGACACAGGGTGGTGATTCACCCCTCCACTTT. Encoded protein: CASSLTQGGDSPLHF.

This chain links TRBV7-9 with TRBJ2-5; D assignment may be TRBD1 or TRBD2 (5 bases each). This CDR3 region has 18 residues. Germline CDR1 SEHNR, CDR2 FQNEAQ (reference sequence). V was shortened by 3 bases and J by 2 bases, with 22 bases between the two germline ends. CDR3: CASSFVPFSDSSQETQYF. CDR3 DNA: TGTGCCAGCAGCTTTGTACCTTTTAGCGACAGCTCACAAGAGACCCAGTACTTC.

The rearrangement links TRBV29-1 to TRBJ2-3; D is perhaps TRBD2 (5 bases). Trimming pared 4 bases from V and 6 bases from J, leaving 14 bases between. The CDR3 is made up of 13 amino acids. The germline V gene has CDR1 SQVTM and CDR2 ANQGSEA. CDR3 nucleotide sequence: TGCAGCGTTGGTGAGGGCGGACCGGATACGCAGTATTTT. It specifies CSVGEGGPDTQYF.

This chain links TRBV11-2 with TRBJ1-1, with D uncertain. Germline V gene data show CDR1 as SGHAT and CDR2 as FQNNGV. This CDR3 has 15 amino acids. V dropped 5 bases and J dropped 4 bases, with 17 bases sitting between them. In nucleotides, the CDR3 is TGTGCCAGCAGCCCATCCATCGGGCAGGTCACTGAAGCTTTCTTT. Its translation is CASSPSIGQVTEAFF.

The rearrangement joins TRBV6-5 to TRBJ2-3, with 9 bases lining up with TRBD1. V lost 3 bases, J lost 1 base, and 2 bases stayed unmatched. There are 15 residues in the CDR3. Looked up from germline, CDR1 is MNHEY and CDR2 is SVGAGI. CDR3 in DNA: TGTGCCAGCAGTTATCGGACAGGGGGCACAGATACGCAGTATTTT. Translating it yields CASSYRTGGTDTQYF.

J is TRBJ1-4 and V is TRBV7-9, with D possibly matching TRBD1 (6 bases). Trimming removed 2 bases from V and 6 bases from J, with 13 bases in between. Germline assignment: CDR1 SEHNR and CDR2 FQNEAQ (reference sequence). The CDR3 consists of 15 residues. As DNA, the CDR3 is TGTGCCAGCAGCTTAAAGGGTAGGGGGGATGAAAAACTGTTTTTT. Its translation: CASSLKGRGDEKLFF.

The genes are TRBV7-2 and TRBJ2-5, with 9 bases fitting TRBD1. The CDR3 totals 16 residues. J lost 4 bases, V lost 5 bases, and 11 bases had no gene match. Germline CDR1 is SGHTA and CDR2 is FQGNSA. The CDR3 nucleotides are TGTGCCAGCAGCCCAGGGACAGGGTTAAAGTCAGAGACCCAGTACTTC. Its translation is CASSPGTGLKSETQYF.

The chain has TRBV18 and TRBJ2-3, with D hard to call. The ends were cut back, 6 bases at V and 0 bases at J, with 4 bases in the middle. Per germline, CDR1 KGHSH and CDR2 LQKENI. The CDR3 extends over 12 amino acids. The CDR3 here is CASSSSTDTQYF. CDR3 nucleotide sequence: TGTGCCAGCTCGTCGAGCACAGATACGCAGTATTTT.

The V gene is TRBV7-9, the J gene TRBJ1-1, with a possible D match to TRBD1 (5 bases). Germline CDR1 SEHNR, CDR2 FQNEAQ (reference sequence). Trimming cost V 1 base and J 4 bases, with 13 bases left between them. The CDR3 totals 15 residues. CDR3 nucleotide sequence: TGTGCCAGCAGCTTAGGTCCTGGGGGGAGCACTGAAGCTTTCTTT. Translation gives CASSLGPGGSTEAFF. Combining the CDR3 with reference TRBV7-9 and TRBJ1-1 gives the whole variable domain DTGVSQNPRHKITKRGQNVTFRCDPISEHNRLYWYRQTLGQGPEFLTYFQNEAQLEKSRLLSDRFSAERPKGSFSTLEIQRTEQGDSAMYLCASSLGPGGSTEAFFGQGTRLTVV.

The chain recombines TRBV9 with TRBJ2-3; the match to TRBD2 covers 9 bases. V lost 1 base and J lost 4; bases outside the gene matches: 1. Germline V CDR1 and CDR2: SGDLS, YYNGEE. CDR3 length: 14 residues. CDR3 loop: CASSVLAGPDTQYF. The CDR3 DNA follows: TGTGCCAGCAGCGTACTAGCGGGACCAGATACGCAGTATTTT.

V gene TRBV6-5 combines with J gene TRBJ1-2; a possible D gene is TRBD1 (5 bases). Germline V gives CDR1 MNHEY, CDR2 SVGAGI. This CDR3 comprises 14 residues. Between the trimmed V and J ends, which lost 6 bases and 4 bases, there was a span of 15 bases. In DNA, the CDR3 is TGTGCCAGCAGGCAGGTGACAGCGGGCTATGGCTACACCTTC. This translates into CASRQVTAGYGYTF.

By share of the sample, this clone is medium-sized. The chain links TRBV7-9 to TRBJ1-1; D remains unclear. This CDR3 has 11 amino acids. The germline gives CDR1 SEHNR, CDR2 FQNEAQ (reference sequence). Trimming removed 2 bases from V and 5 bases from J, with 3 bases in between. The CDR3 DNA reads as TGTGCCAGCAGCTTATCAACTGAAGCTTTCTTT. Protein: CASSLSTEAFF.

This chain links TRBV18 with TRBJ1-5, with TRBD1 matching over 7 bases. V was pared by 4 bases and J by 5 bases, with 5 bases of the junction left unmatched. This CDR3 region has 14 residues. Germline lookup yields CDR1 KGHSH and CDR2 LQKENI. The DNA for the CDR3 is TGTGCCAGCTCACTGACAGGGTCGGATCAGCCCCAGCATTTT. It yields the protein CASSLTGSDQPQHF. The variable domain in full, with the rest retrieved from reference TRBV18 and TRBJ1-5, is NAGVMQNPRHLVRRRGQEARLRCSPMKGHSHVYWYRQLPEEGLKFMVYLQKENIIDESGMPKERFSAEFPKEGPSILRIQQVVRGDSAAYFCASSLTGSDQPQHFGDGTRLSIL.

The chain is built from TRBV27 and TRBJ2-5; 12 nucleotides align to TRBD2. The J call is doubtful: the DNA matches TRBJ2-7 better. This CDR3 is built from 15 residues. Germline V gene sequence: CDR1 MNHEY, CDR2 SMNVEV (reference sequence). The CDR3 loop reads CASSHTSGGTYEQYF. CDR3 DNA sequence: TGTGCCAGCAGCCATACTAGCGGGGGGACCTACGAGCAGTACTTC.

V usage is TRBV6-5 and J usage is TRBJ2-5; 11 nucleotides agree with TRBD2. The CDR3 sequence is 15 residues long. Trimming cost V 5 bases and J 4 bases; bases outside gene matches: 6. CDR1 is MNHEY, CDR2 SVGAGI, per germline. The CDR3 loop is CASSILAGVIETQYF. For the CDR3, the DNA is TGTGCCAGCAGTATACTAGCGGGGGTGATAGAGACCCAGTACTTC.

In nucleotides, the CDR3 is TGTGCCGCCGGGACTAGCGGCACAGATACGCAGTATTTT. It yields the protein CAAGTSGTDTQYF. This chain links TRBV25-1 with TRBJ2-3; 10 bases map to TRBD2. The germline V gene encodes CDR1 MGHDK and CDR2 SYGVNS. This CDR3 spans 13 amino acids. V shed 11 bases, J shed 1 base, and the junction held 3 bases outside the gene matches. The variable domain in full, with the rest retrieved from reference TRBV25-1 and TRBJ2-3, is EADIYQTPRYLVIGTGKKITLECSQTMGHDKMYWYQQDPGMELHLIHYSYGVNSTEKGDLSSESTVSRIRTEHFPLTLESARPSHTSQYLCAAGTSGTDTQYFGPGTRLTVL.

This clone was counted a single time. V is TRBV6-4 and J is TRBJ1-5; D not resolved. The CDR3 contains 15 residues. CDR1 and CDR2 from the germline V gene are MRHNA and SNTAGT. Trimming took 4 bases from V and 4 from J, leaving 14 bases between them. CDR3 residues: CASSVACRRNQPQHF. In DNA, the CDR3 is TGTGCCAGCAGTGTAGCTTGCCGGCGAAATCAGCCCCAGCATTTT.

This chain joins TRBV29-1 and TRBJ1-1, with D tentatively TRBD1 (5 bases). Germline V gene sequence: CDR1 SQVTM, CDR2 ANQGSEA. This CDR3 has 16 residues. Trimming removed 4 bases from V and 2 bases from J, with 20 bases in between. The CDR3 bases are TGCAGCGTTGCGGGTGGGGGTTCTGGGTTCAACACTGAAGCTTTCTTT. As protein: CSVAGGGSGFNTEAFF.

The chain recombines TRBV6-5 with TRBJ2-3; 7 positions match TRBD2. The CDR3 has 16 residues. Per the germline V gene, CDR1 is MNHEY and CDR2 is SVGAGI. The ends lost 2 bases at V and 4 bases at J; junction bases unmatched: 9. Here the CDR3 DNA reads TGTGCCAGCAGTTACCAAGGGGCGGGAGTCTCAGATACGCAGTATTTT. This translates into CASSYQGAGVSDTQYF.